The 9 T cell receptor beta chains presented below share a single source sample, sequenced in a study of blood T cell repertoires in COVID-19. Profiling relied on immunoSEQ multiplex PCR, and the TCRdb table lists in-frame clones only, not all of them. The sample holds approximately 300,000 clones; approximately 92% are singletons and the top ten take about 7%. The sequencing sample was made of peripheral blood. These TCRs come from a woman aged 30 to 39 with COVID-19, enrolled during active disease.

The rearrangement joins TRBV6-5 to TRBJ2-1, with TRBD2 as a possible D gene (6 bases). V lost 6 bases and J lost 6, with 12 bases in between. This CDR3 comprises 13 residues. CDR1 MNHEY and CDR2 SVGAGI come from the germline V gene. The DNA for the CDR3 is TGTGCCAGCAGGCGCGCGGGACTCAATGAGCAGTTCTTC. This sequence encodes CASRRAGLNEQFF.

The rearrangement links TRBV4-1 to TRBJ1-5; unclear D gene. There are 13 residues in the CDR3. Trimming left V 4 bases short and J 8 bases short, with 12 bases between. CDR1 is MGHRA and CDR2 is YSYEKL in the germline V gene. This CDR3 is CASSRGGMEPQHF. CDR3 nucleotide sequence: TGCGCCAGCAGCCGAGGAGGCATGGAGCCCCAGCATTTT.

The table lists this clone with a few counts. The CDR3 loop is CASSRAPRATNEKLFF. CDR3 DNA sequence: TGTGCCAGCAGCAGGGCCCCGAGGGCAACTAATGAAAAACTGTTTTTT. The chain recombines TRBV11-2 with TRBJ1-4; unclear D gene. The V gene lost 5 bases and the J gene lost 0 bases, with 13 bases spanning the gap. CDR3 size: 16 residues. The germline V gene encodes CDR1 SGHAT and CDR2 FQNNGV.

CDR3 protein: CATSRDPGGNNSPLHF. The CDR3 DNA reads TGTGCCACCAGCAGAGACCCGGGGGGAAATAATTCACCCCTCCACTTT. The V and J genes are TRBV15 and TRBJ1-6; weak D call: TRBD1 (5 bases). The CDR3 spans 16 residues. Germline V gives CDR1 LNHNV, CDR2 YYDKDF (reference sequence). V was clipped by 0 bases and J by 5 bases, with 11 bases between them.

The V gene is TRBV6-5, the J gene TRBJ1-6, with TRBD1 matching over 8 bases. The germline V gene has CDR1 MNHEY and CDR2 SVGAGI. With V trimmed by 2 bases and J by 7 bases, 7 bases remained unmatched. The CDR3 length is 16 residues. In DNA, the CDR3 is TGTGCCAGCAGTTACGGGGACAGGCAATTAAATTCACCCCTCCACTTT. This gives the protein CASSYGDRQLNSPLHF.

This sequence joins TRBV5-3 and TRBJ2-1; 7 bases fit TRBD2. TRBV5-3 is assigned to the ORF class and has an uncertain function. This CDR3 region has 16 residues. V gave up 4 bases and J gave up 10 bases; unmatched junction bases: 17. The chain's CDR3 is CARSGERRESSKEQFF. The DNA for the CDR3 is TGTGCCAGAAGCGGCGAGCGGCGGGAGTCTTCTAAGGAGCAGTTCTTC.

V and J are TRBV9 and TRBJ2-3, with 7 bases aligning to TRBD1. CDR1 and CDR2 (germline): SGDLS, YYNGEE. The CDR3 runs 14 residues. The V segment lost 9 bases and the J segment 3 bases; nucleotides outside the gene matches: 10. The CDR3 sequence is CAISGTALTDTQYF. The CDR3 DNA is TGTGCCATCTCCGGGACAGCCCTTACAGATACGCAGTATTTT.

Written as DNA, the CDR3 is TGTGCCAGCAGTAGGACAGGGCTTAGCAATCAGCCCCAGCATTTT. Amino acids: CASSRTGLSNQPQHF. V is TRBV6-5 and J is TRBJ1-5, with TRBD1 identical over 8 bases. Germline-derived CDR1 and CDR2 are MNHEY and SVGAGI. The CDR3 consists of 15 residues. J lost 0 bases, V lost 5 bases, and 3 bases had no gene match.

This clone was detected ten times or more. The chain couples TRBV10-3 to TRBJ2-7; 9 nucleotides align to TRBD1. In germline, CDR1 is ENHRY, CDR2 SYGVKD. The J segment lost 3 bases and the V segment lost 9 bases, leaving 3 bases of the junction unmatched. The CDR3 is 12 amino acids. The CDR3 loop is CAMGQGVYEQYF. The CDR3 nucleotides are TGTGCCATGGGACAGGGAGTCTACGAGCAGTACTTC.